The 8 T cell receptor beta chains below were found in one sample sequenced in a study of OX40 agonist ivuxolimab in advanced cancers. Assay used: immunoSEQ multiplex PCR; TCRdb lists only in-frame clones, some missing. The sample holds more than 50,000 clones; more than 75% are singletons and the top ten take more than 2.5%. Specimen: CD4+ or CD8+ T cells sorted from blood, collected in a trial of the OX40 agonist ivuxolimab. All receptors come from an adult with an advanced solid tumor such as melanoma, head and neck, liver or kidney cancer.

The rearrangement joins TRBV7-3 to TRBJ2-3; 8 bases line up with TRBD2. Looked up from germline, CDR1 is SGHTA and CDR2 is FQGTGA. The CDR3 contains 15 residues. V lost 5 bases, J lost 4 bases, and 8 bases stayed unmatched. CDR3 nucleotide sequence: TGTGCCAGCAGCCCGAGCGGGGGTGATTCAGATACGCAGTATTTT. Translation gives CASSPSGGDSDTQYF.

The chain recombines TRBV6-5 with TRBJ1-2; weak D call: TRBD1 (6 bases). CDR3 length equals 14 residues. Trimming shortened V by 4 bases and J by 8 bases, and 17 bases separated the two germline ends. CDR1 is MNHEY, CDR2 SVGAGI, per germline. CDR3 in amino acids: CASSFLGQFRGYTF. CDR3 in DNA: TGTGCCAGCAGTTTCCTAGGACAGTTTCGCGGCTACACCTTC.

The CDR3 sequence is CASSLVLGETQYF. The CDR3 region has the DNA TGCGCCAGCAGCTTGGTTCTCGGAGAGACCCAGTACTTC. J is TRBJ2-5 and V is TRBV5-1; D is uncertain. This CDR3 is 13 amino acids long. Germline V gene lookup returns CDR1 SGHRS and CDR2 YFSETQ. Trimming removed 0 bases from V and 4 bases from J, with 7 bases in between.

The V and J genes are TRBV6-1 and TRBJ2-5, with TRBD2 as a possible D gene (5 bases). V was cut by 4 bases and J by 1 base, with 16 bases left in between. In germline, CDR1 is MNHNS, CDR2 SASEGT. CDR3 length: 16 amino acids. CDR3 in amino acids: CASSGPTTRVQETQYF. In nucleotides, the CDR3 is TGTGCCAGCAGTGGACCAACTACGCGGGTCCAAGAGACCCAGTACTTC.

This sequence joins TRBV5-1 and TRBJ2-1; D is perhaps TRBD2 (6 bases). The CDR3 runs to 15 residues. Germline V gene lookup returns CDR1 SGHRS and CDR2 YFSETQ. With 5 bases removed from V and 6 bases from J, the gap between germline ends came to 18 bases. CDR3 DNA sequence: TGCGCCAGCAGAGGTGGAATCGGGAGTCCCAATGAGCAGTTCTTC. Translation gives CASRGGIGSPNEQFF.

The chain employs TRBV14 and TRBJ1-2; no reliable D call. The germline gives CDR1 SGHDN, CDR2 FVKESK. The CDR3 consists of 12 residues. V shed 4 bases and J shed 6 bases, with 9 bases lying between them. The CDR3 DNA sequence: TGTGCCAGCAGCCTAATGGTCGATGGCTACACCTTC. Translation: CASSLMVDGYTF.

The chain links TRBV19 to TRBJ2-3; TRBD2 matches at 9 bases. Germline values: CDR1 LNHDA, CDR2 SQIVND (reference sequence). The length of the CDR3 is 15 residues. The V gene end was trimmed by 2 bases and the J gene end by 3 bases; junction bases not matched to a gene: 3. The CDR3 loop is CASSITSGRTDTQYF. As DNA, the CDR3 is TGTGCCAGTAGTATAACTAGCGGGCGTACAGATACGCAGTATTTT.

CDR3 region: CASSLPGQKAFF. The CDR3 DNA reads TGTGCCAGCAGCTTACCGGGACAGAAAGCTTTCTTT. The chain joins TRBV6-5 to TRBJ1-1; 7 positions match TRBD1. Germline V CDR1 and CDR2: MNHEY, SVGAGI. Trimming cost V 6 bases and J 9 bases; bases outside gene matches: 7. This CDR3 spans 12 amino acids.